This TCR beta chain was observed in a study of CD8 T cells in ankylosing spondylitis. Points from the study as a whole: Blood of patients with ankylosing spondylitis appeared to be characterized by a TCR beta motif of about eight highly homologous variants.

TCRdb re-derived calls from the 5' RACE reads in MiXCR, one entry per CDR3 protein. Counted here are about 220,000 distinct CDR3 sequences, about 26% occurring once; the ten biggest clones make up approximately 6.6%. This clonotype was found many times. Its target is not known. The sequencing input was blood, either unsorted or a sorted T cell fraction (not recorded which). The TCR was taken from a male donor with ankylosing spondylitis or in good health (not recorded which).

In DNA, the CDR3 is TGCAGTGCTAGAGGGTCTAGCGGGAGGACCTCATACGAGCAGTACTTC. This encodes CSARGSSGRTSYEQYF. This chain uses TRBV20-1 with TRBJ2-7, with 11 positions matching TRBD2. The J segment lost 4 bases and the V segment lost 1 base, leaving 9 bases of the junction unmatched. Germline CDR1 reads DFQATT; CDR2 reads SNEGSKA (reference sequence). CDR3 length: 16 amino acids.